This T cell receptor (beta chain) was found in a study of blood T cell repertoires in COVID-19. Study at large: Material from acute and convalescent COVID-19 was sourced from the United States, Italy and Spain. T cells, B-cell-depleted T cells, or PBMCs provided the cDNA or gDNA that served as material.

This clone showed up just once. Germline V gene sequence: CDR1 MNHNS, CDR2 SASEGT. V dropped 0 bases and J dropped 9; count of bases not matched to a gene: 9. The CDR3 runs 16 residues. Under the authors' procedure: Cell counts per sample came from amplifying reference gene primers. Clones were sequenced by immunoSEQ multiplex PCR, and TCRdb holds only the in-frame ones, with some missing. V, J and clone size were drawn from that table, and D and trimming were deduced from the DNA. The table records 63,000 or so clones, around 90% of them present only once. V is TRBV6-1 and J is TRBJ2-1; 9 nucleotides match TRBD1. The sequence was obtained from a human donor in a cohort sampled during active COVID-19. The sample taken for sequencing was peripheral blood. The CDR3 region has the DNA TGTGCCAGCAGTGAAGCCGGGACAGGGTGGCGTACTGAGCAGTTCTTC. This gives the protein CASSEAGTGWRTEQFF.